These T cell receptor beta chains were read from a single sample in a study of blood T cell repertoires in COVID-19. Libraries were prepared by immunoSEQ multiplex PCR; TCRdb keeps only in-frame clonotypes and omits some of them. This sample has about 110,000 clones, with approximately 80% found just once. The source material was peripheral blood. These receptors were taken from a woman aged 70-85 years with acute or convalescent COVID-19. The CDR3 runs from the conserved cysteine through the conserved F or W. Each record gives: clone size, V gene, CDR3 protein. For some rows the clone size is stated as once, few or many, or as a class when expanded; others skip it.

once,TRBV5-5,CASSPRRARNNEQFF
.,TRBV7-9,CASSFLLGGMGSGANVLTF
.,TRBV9,CASSPGHGSKDEQFF
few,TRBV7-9,CASSTRGRGRPEAFF
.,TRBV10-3,CAISGGGGQETQYF
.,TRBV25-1,CASSEGALAGTNEQFF
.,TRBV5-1,CASSFGSTGTDTQYF
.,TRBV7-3,CASSSDRSNEQFF
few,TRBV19,CASSLVRAGGSASTDTQYF
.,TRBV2,CASRRRLSGGSETQYF
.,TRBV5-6,CASTADRRLYEQYF
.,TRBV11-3,CASSLGTSDNNEQFF
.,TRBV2,CASRSIGQSRTDTQYF
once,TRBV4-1,CASSQDTGLGQPQHF
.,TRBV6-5,CASPGTSVSYNEQFF
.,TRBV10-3,CAISPRDRANEQYF
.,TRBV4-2,CASSPVNRGTGGYTF
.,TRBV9,CASSPELTGGAETQYF
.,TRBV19,CASTTAPNMNTEAFF
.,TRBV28,CASSSPGRHSYNEQFF
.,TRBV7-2,CASSRNRGVTQYF
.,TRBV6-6,CASSQGAREKLFF
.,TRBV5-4,CASSLAGGLSYNEQFF
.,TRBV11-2,CATGQGMQETQYF
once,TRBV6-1,CASSELMASSLFF
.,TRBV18,CASSPGQRRGYTF
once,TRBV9,CASSVSSGKETQYF
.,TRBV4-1,CASSQAAGFNQPQHF
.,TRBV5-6,CASSLRTGGQETQYF
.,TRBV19,CASSMGHPAQRMNTEAFF
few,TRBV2,CASRPAGWSTDTQYF
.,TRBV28,CASSTPGQGPYEQYF
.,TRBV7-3,CASSLRTSGNTGELFF
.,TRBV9,CASSVSLTGELFF
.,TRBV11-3,CASSLGRNEKLFF
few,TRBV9,CASSFSPYSNQPQHF
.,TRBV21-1,CASGGHPEGELLFF
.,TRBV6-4,CASSPGGAHYGYTF
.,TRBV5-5,CASSPDRVGQPQHF
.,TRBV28,CASRERAGGSGELFF
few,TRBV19,CASTNGPGRGTGELFF
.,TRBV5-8,CASSEMLAGETQYF
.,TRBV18,CASSQGTGGQSGYTF
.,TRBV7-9,CASSLAGGQSSPLHF
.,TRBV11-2,CASSLDPTRNGYTF
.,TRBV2,CASSARAGGDNEQFF
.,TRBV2,CASSEAMRKPETNTEAFF
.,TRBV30,CAWSPNRQGIGYTF
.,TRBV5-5,CASSSGTGNSGANVLTF
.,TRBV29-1,CSVVGGGGSYNEQFF
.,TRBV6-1,CASSEIIGGPNSPLHF
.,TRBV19,CASSIRAQMNTEAFF
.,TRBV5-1,CASREAGLAYEQYF
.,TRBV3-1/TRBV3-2,CASSHASNEKLFF
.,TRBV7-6,CASSFLPPGLAGRDEQFF
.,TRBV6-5,CASSYTTDRSYEQYF
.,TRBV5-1,CASGAGNEQFF